The 4 T cell receptor beta chains below come from one sample, sequenced in a study of cytomegalovirus exposure and HLA in healthy donors. The PCR contained 60 Vbeta and 13 Jbeta primers. The table came from immunoSEQ multiplex PCR; TCRdb's copy has only in-frame clones and leaves some out. The table has 160,000 or so clones, around four fifths seen once. Material for sequencing was PBMCs. These TCRs come from a man younger than 35 in good health and CMV-seropositive.

The chain employs TRBV5-6 and TRBJ2-5; 11 nucleotides align to TRBD1. This CDR3 comprises 18 residues. Losses at the gene ends were 1 base for V and 0 bases for J; bases not matched to a gene: 8. Germline values: CDR1 SGHDT, CDR2 YYEEEE. CDR3 nucleotide sequence: TGTGCCAGCAGCTTGCGGACAGGGGGCAGGGGGTACCAAGAGACCCAGTACTTC. This gives the protein CASSLRTGGRGYQETQYF.

V usage is TRBV27 and J usage is TRBJ2-1; 10 nucleotides align to TRBD2. Germline assignment: CDR1 MNHEY and CDR2 SMNVEV (reference sequence). The CDR3 is made up of 16 amino acids. J was trimmed by 4 bases and V by 3 bases; bases with no gene match: 6. The CDR3 region has the DNA TGTGCCAGCAGTTTGATCCTAGCGGGAGTTTACAATGAGCAGTTCTTC. This encodes CASSLILAGVYNEQFF.

The chain combines TRBV5-6 with TRBJ2-1; 9 nucleotides line up with TRBD2. The V gene end was trimmed by 2 bases and the J gene end by 4 bases; junction bases not matched to a gene: 10. The CDR3 length is 17 residues. The germline gives CDR1 SGHDT, CDR2 YYEEEE. CDR3 sequence (DNA): TGTGCCAGCAGCTTTAGGTTAGCGGGAGACCGATACAATGAGCAGTTCTTC. Residues: CASSFRLAGDRYNEQFF. The whole variable domain, remainder taken from reference TRBV5-6 and TRBJ2-1, is DAGVTQSPTHLIKTRGQQVTLRCSPKSGHDTVSWYQQALGQGPQFIFQYYEEEERQRGNFPDRFSGHQFPNYSSELNVNALLLGDSALYLCASSFRLAGDRYNEQFFGPGTRLTVL.

This sequence joins TRBV19 and TRBJ1-1; TRBD1 is a possible D gene (6 bases). V lost 7 bases to trimming and J lost 4 bases, with 19 bases between them. This CDR3 contains 15 residues. Germline V gives CDR1 LNHDA, CDR2 SQIVND (reference sequence). The CDR3 sequence is CASTPSSRGGTEAFF. CDR3 DNA sequence: TGTGCCAGTACCCCCTCGTCCAGGGGCGGCACTGAAGCTTTCTTT.